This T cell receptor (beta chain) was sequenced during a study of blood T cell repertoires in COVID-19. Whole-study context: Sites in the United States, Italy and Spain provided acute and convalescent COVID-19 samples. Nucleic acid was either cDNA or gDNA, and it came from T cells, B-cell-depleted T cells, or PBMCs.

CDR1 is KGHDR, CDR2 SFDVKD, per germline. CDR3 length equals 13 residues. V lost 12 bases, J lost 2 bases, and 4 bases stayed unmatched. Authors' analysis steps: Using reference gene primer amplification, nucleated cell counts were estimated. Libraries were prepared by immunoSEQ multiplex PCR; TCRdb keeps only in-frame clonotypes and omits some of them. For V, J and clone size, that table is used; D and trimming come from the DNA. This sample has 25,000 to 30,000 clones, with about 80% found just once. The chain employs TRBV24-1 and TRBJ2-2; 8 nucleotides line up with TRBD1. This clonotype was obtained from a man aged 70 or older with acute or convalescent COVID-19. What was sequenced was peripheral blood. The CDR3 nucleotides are TGTGCCTCAGGGACAGGAAACACCGGGGAGCTGTTTTTT. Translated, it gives CASGTGNTGELFF.